One and the same sample provided the 3 T cell receptor beta chains below, sequenced in a study of T-cell memory formation after mild COVID-19. TCRdb analysed the 5' RACE reads with MiXCR anew, one entry per CDR3 protein. The table records about 350,000 distinct CDR3 sequences, approximately 13% of them present only once. Sequences were obtained from PBMCs or a T cell subset sorted from them (not recorded which). These TCRs come from a young man who had mild COVID-19 (a few samples of this study predate the infection). Cell type and time point are not known.

The chain is built from TRBV4-1 and TRBJ1-2; D remains ambiguous. The germline gives CDR1 MGHRA, CDR2 YSYEKL. With 1 base removed from V and 2 bases from J, the gap between germline ends came to 11 bases. This CDR3 spans 15 amino acids. CDR3 nucleotide sequence: TGCGCCAGCAGCCAAGGCTGGGGAGGCAACTATGGCTACACCTTC. Amino acid sequence: CASSQGWGGNYGYTF.

A few counts support this clonotype. The chain combines TRBV5-8 with TRBJ2-1, with 9 bases aligning to TRBD2. After removal of 3 bases from V and 0 bases from J, the junction contained 4 bases not matched to a gene. The CDR3 is 16 residues long. The V gene's germline CDR1 is SGHTS and CDR2 YDEGEE. The CDR3: CASSWGLAPSYNEQFF. As DNA, the CDR3 is TGTGCCAGCAGCTGGGGACTAGCCCCCTCCTACAATGAGCAGTTCTTC.

This clonotype was seen a few times. The genes are TRBV4-1 and TRBJ2-3; tentatively, D is TRBD2 (7 bases). This CDR3 is 16 amino acids long. V was trimmed by 3 bases and J by 1 base, leaving 14 bases between them. Germline V lookup: CDR1 MGHRA, CDR2 YSYEKL. This chain's CDR3 is CASSQGRGAGTDTQYF. The DNA of the CDR3 is TGCGCCAGCAGCCAGGGACGGGGGGCGGGCACAGATACGCAGTATTTT.